The 6 T cell receptor beta chains reported below all come from one sample, sequenced in a study of T-cell memory formation after mild COVID-19. From the 5' RACE reads, TCRdb called clonotypes with MiXCR, one entry per CDR3 protein. The data hold 350,000 to 450,000 distinct CDR3 sequences, with around 18% observed a single time. The sequenced sample was PBMCs or a T cell subset sorted from them (not recorded which). The origin of the receptors is an adult woman who had mild COVID-19 (a few samples of this study predate the infection). Cell type and time point are not known.

This clonotype occurred a few times. J is TRBJ2-7 and V is TRBV10-3; D may be TRBD1 or TRBD2 (5 bases each). The V end was cut by 0 bases, the J end by 12 bases, with 18 bases between. Germline loops: CDR1 ENHRY, CDR2 SYGVKD. The CDR3 spans 14 residues. CDR3 nucleotides: TGTGCCATCAGTGAGTCCGGGACCTCCAGCCCCCCGTACTTC. It translates to CAISESGTSSPPYF.

The chain employs TRBV5-1 and TRBJ1-1, with 10 bases aligning to TRBD1. Germline V gene sequence: CDR1 SGHRS, CDR2 YFSETQ. This CDR3 region has 16 residues. V lost 6 bases and J lost 0; bases outside the gene matches: 8. CDR3: CASTFGTGDMNTEAFF. As DNA, the CDR3 is TGCGCCAGCACCTTTGGGACAGGGGACATGAACACTGAAGCTTTCTTT.

This clonotype occurred a few times. The chain is built from TRBV5-1 and TRBJ1-1; possible D gene TRBD1, 5 bases. The CDR3 totals 15 residues. Germline V gene lookup returns CDR1 SGHRS and CDR2 YFSETQ. The V end was cut by 5 bases, the J end by 6 bases, with 20 bases between. This CDR3 reads CASSTTGTVKPEAFF. The CDR3 region has the DNA TGCGCCAGCAGTACTACCGGGACTGTCAAGCCTGAAGCTTTCTTT.

The chain carries TRBV12-3 or TRBV12-4 and TRBJ2-7; TRBD1 might be the D (7 bases). CDR3 length: 16 amino acids. Trimming took off 7 bases at V and 0 bases at J, with 19 bases between the two ends. CDR3 sequence: CASTSRGRGRSYEQYF. CDR3 nucleotide sequence: TGTGCCAGCACATCTAGGGGGCGGGGCCGCTCCTACGAGCAGTACTTC.

This clonotype was counted between two and nine times. V gene TRBV7-3 combines with J gene TRBJ2-1; 13 bases line up with TRBD2. V gave up 4 bases and J gave up 8 bases; unmatched junction bases: 5. Germline CDR1 is SGHTA and CDR2 is FQGTGA. The CDR3 has 15 residues. In DNA, the CDR3 is TGTGCCAGCAGCTCAGGGACTAGCGGGGCGGATGAGCAGTTCTTC. It codes for CASSSGTSGADEQFF.

V gene TRBV4-2 combines with J gene TRBJ2-7; 8 bases match TRBD1. V trimming: 5 bases; J trimming: 6 bases; junction bases outside the gene matches: 9. The CDR3 is made up of 14 amino acids. Looked up from germline, CDR1 is LGHNA and CDR2 is YNFKEQ. The DNA of the CDR3 is TGTGCCAGCAGCTCCTTGGGCCAGGGGGCCGAGCAGTACTTC. It codes for CASSSLGQGAEQYF.